Detailed here is one T cell receptor (beta chain). This sample was included in a study of low-dose radiotherapy and immunotherapy resistance in tumors. On the study more broadly: Patients were treated with intravenous nivolumab at 240 mg every two weeks and were also dosed with ipilimumab at 1 mg/kg every six weeks. With cycle 1 day 1 as the start, patients took oral aspirin 300 mg daily for four cycles.

The sample's time point: after trial treatment. The sample's treatment: LDRT plus nivolumab, ipilimumab, low-dose cyclophosphamide and aspirin (RACIN trial). The CDR3 consists of 16 residues. Between the trimmed V and J ends, which lost 1 base and 2 bases, there was a span of 9 bases. The germline gives CDR1 LGHDT, CDR2 YNNKEL (reference sequence). Gene-specific TRAV and TRBV primers were used for first-strand cDNA, covering alpha and beta chains. With a V-primer adapter and a constant-region primer, TCRs were amplified for 20 to 25 PCR cycles. Amplifying the isolated mRNA was done by in vitro transcription. Each CDR3 protein is one row after TCRdb ran MiXCR on the reads. Of about 30,000 distinct CDR3 sequences listed, less than 65% are singletons.

This clonotype was sampled from a male donor with gallbladder cancer. This chain joins TRBV3-1 and TRBJ2-6, with D unclear. The sequenced sample was PBMCs, obtained after low-dose radiotherapy plus immunotherapy. The CDR3 coding sequence is TGTGCCAGCAGCCAAGTCGCCGGCACTGGGGCCAACGTCCTGACTTTC. Translation: CASSQVAGTGANVLTF.